Shown below are 15 T cell receptor beta chains from a single sample sequenced in a study of blood T cells in healthy people across ages (dated by TCRdb to between 2015 and 2017). The library was generated by 5' RACE. The listed sequencing device is Illumina HiSeq 2500. A second PCR of roughly 7 to 11 cycles was performed with a sample-barcoded 5' primer and a J-beta primer mix. TCRdb itself trimmed the public reads at Q25 with fastp, ran MiXCR and retained productive beta chains. When rows share a CDR3 protein, they turn into one entry using the most common DNA and genes. The sample contains 750,000 to 950,000 distinct CDR3 sequences, roughly 28% of them found a single time. The ten biggest clones cover 9.5% to 13% of the sample. The data were also submitted as part of a second study, on T cells of mothers and their children.

The specimen was blood. These receptors all stem from a woman aged 40 to 50 in good health.

The chain has TRBV5-1 and TRBJ2-4; D ambiguous. The CDR3 is 12 amino acids. Trimming left V 4 bases short and J 4 bases short, with 6 bases between. CDR1 is SGHRS, CDR2 YFSETQ, per germline. CDR3 protein: CASSLDKNIQYF. CDR3 nucleotides: TGCGCCAGCAGCCTCGATAAAAACATTCAGTACTTC.

This clonotype was recorded at least ten times. The gene calls are TRBV5-1 and TRBJ1-1, with 9 bases matching TRBD1. Germline assignment: CDR1 SGHRS and CDR2 YFSETQ. V was clipped by 4 bases and J by 5 bases; unmatched bases: 6. The CDR3 is 14 residues long. The DNA of the CDR3 is TGCGCCAGCAGCCAGGGACAGGGAGGGACTGAAGCTTTCTTT. Protein: CASSQGQGGTEAFF.

The chain uses TRBV6-2 or TRBV6-3 and TRBJ2-5; D is ambiguous. Trimming stripped 7 bases from V and 4 bases from J, with 10 bases between. There are 12 residues in the CDR3. Germline CDR1 is MNHEY and CDR2 is SVGEGT. The CDR3 sequence: CASTWVGETQYF. The CDR3 DNA follows: TGTGCCAGCACATGGGTAGGAGAGACCCAGTACTTC.

This clonotype was picked up a small number of times. This sequence joins TRBV20-1 and TRBJ1-2, with D possibly being TRBD1 (5 bases). CDR3 length equals 16 residues. Germline V gene lookup returns CDR1 DFQATT and CDR2 SNEGSKA (reference sequence). Deletions cut 0 bases from V and 5 bases from J, with 19 bases between. The CDR3 DNA reads as TGCAGTGCTAGAGATTATTCGGGGACGGCGACTTATGGCTACACCTTC. Translating it yields CSARDYSGTATYGYTF.

Concerning this clonotype: A read error may explain this, as a much larger clone is one base away. V is TRBV28 and J is TRBJ2-7, with D perhaps matching TRBD1 (5 bases). The germline CDR1 and CDR2 sequences are MDHEN and SYDVKM. The CDR3 contains 12 residues. The CDR3 sequence: CASSLKGNIQDF. CDR3 coding DNA: TGTGCCAGCAGTTTAAAGGGGAACATTCAGGACTTC.

This clonotype was seen repeatedly, ten times or more. This chain uses TRBV5-1 with TRBJ1-1; D gene unclear. Germline assignment: CDR1 SGHRS and CDR2 YFSETQ. This CDR3 has 16 residues. The V end was cut by 0 bases, the J end by 3 bases, with 15 bases between. CDR3 residues: CASSLDGSYGYTEAFF. The CDR3 DNA follows: TGCGCCAGCAGCTTGGATGGTTCTTATGGGTACACTGAAGCTTTCTTT.

As to this clonotype: This may arise from a read error, as a much more abundant clone is one base away. The chain links TRBV4-1 to TRBJ2-5; 7 bases align to TRBD1. Germline values: CDR1 MGHRA, CDR2 YSYEKL. Trimming took 4 bases from V and 5 from J; bases not matched to a gene: 7. The CDR3 runs to 14 residues. This chain's CDR3 is CASSRRQGWETQYF. For the CDR3, the DNA is TGCGCCAGCAGCCGCCGACAGGGATGGGAGACCCAGTACTTC.

This chain uses TRBV20-1 with TRBJ1-5, with D hard to call. Trimming took 0 bases from V and 4 from J, leaving 16 bases between them. Germline lookup yields CDR1 DFQATT and CDR2 SNEGSKA (reference sequence). The CDR3 extends over 16 amino acids. The CDR3 DNA reads as TGCAGTGCTAGAGATATGTCTCGCAGCCTAAATCAGCCCCAGCATTTT. Protein: CSARDMSRSLNQPQHF.

Of note for this clonotype: A read error may explain this, as a much larger clone is one base away. The chain couples TRBV4-2 to TRBJ2-1, with D unclear. This CDR3 has 13 amino acids. Germline CDR1 is LGHNA and CDR2 is YNFKEQ. CDR3 nucleotides: TGTGCCAGCGGCCAAGTCCCCCACAATGAGCAGTTCTTC. The encoded protein is CASGQVPHNEQFF.

In this sample, this clonotype turned up many times. V is TRBV7-2 and J is TRBJ2-5; 7 bases line up with TRBD1. V shed 3 bases and J 5 bases; nucleotides not matched to a gene: 6. This CDR3 contains 14 residues. CDR1 SGHTA and CDR2 FQGNSA come from the germline V gene. The CDR3 DNA reads TGTGCCAGCAGCTTGACAGGGACGGGGGAGACCCAGTACTTC. This codes for CASSLTGTGETQYF.

This clonotype has a handful of counts. In DNA form, the CDR3 reads TGTGCCAGCAGTTACTCGCCAGGGGCTGGATACAATGAGCAGTTCTTC. It codes for CASSYSPGAGYNEQFF. The chain joins TRBV6-2 or TRBV6-3 to TRBJ2-1; tentative D call: TRBD1 (6 bases). Germline V lookup: CDR1 MNHEY, CDR2 SVGEGT. V lost 0 bases to trimming and J lost 4 bases, with 13 bases between them. The CDR3 has 16 amino acids.

This clonotype was seen only a few times. This chain links TRBV9 with TRBJ2-7, with 9 bases identical to TRBD2. CDR1 and CDR2 (germline): SGDLS, YYNGEE. This CDR3 has 15 amino acids. The V and J ends lost 0 bases and 4 bases, in that order; junction bases with no gene match: 5. CDR3 in DNA: TGTGCCAGCAGCGTAGATGCTAGCGGGGTTTACGAGCAGTACTTC. Protein sequence: CASSVDASGVYEQYF.

A single count supports this clonotype. CDR3 sequence (DNA): TGTGCCAGCAGTAACCGGGACACAAGCACAGATACGCAGTATTTT. Its protein product is CASSNRDTSTDTQYF. The V gene is TRBV12-3 or TRBV12-4, the J gene TRBJ2-3, with D perhaps matching TRBD1 (6 bases). V lost 5 bases and J lost 0, with 12 bases in between. CDR3 size: 15 residues.

This clonotype has a single count. The J gene is TRBJ1-1, the V gene TRBV13; D gene ambiguous. V was shortened by 5 bases and J by 9 bases, with 16 bases between the two germline ends. The CDR3 runs 13 residues. Germline lookup yields CDR1 PRHDT and CDR2 FYEKMQ (reference sequence). Written as DNA, the CDR3 is TGTGCCAGCAGCCCCCCATCCGACCCGCAAGCTTTCTTT. Translating gives CASSPPSDPQAFF.

This chain links TRBV6-5 with TRBJ1-1; TRBD1 is a possible D gene (6 bases). This CDR3 has 14 residues. The ends were cut back, 6 bases at V and 1 base at J, with 12 bases in the middle. The V gene's germline CDR1 is MNHEY and CDR2 SVGAGI. DNA for the CDR3: TGTGCCAGCAGACCGACAGGAAGGAACACTGAAGCTTTCTTT. Translation gives CASRPTGRNTEAFF.